The 5 T cell receptor beta chains reported below all come from one sample, sequenced in a study of human T cells and chemical hapten exposure. The time point: patch test 2, 6 weeks after DPC sensitization. As to treatment: therapeutic diphenylcyclopropenone sensitization with weekly scalp DPC. Via MiXCR, TCRdb re-called the RACE reads, giving one row per CDR3 protein. The sample has 100,000 or so distinct CDR3 sequences; 9.3% are singletons. The input for sequencing was whole blood, taken in connection with sensitization to the hapten diphenylcyclopropenone (DPC). The receptor source for this set is a woman between 40 and 55 years old with alopecia areata. Some clones in this sample may be carry-over from other donors' samples.

The gene calls are TRBV7-6 and TRBJ1-3; D may be TRBD1 (5 bases). Looked up from germline, CDR1 is SGHVS and CDR2 is FNYEAQ. The CDR3 extends over 12 amino acids. Trimming left V 5 bases short and J 4 bases short, with 6 bases between. Here the CDR3 reads CASSEGGNTIYF. The CDR3 bases are TGTGCCAGCAGCGAGGGGGGAAACACCATATATTTT.

V is TRBV10-3 and J is TRBJ2-3; D perhaps matches TRBD1 (5 bases). The germline V gene encodes CDR1 ENHRY and CDR2 SYGVKD. The CDR3 totals 15 residues. Trimming removed 3 bases at V and 2 bases at J, with 12 bases between. The chain's CDR3 is CAISEGAAPTDTQYF. The CDR3 DNA reads as TGTGCCATCAGTGAAGGGGCGGCACCCACAGATACGCAGTATTTT.

This clonotype was seen repeatedly, ten times or more. The chain recombines TRBV3-1 with TRBJ1-3, with D unresolved. This CDR3 is 13 amino acids long. Germline V gives CDR1 LGHDT, CDR2 YNNKEL (reference sequence). V dropped 1 base and J dropped 11 bases, with 12 bases sitting between them. The CDR3 sequence is CASSQVFGQAIYF. DNA of the CDR3: TGTGCCAGCAGCCAAGTTTTTGGTCAAGCCATATATTTT. The variable domain in full, with the rest retrieved from reference TRBV3-1 and TRBJ1-3, is DTAVSQTPKYLVTQMGNDKSIKCEQNLGHDTMYWYKQDSKKFLKIMFSYNNKELIINETVPNRFSPKSPDKAHLNLHINSLELGDSAVYFCASSQVFGQAIYFGEGSWLTVV.

This clonotype was detected only a few times. The chain uses TRBV28 and TRBJ2-7, with TRBD2 identical over 7 bases. Germline V CDR1 and CDR2: MDHEN, SYDVKM. Trimming cost V 6 bases and J 4 bases; bases outside gene matches: 9. The CDR3 runs 14 residues. CDR3 region: CASSPTGTTYEQYF. In DNA, the CDR3 is TGTGCCAGCAGCCCAACCGGGACTACTTACGAGCAGTACTTC.

This clonotype was seen a few times. The chain employs TRBV29-1 and TRBJ1-5; D remains unclear. V was cut by 5 bases and J by 4 bases, with 12 bases left in between. This CDR3 region has 13 residues. CDR1 and CDR2 (germline): SQVTM, ANQGSEA. CDR3 residues: CSVSDAVNQPQHF. The CDR3 coding sequence is TGCAGCGTTTCGGACGCCGTTAATCAGCCCCAGCATTTT.